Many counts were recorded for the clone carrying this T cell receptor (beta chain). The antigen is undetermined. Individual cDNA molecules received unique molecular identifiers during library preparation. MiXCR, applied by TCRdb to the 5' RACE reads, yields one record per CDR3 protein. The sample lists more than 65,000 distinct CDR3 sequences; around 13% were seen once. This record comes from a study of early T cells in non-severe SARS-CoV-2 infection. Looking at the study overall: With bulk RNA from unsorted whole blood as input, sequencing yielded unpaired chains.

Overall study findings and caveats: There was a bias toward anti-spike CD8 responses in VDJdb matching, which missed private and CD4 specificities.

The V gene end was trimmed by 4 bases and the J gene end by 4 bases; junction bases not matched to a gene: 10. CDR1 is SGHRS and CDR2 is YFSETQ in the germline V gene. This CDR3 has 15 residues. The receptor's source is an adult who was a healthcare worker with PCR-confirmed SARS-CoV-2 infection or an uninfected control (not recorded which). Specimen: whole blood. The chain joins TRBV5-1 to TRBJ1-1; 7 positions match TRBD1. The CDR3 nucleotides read TGCGCCAGCAGCCGGATCGGGACAGAGGGCACTGAAGCTTTCTTT. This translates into CASSRIGTEGTEAFF.